These 4 T cell receptor beta chains came from one sample sequenced in a study of cytotoxic CD8 clonotypes in ibrutinib-treated CLL. Profiling relied on immunoSEQ multiplex PCR, and the TCRdb table lists in-frame clones only, not all of them. Here the sample spans roughly 300,000 clones, about 72% being singletons. The sample in question was PBMCs, obtained at disease progression, from a patient treated with ibrutinib. Receptors were obtained from a human donor with chronic lymphocytic leukemia.

This chain uses TRBV10-3 with TRBJ2-1; D remains unclear. This CDR3 spans 16 amino acids. Germline assignment: CDR1 ENHRY and CDR2 SYGVKD. V lost 6 bases and J 0 bases, leaving 15 bases between the germline ends. CDR3 sequence: CAIRTRPWSSYNEQFF. CDR3 sequence (DNA): TGTGCCATCAGAACCCGACCCTGGAGCTCCTACAATGAGCAGTTCTTC.

The genes are TRBV2 and TRBJ1-3; D call uncertain. The ends were cut back, 1 base at V and 0 bases at J, with 10 bases in the middle. The CDR3 spans 16 residues. Germline CDR1 reads SNHLY; CDR2 reads FYNNEI. CDR3 sequence: CASSEGRASSGNTIYF. CDR3 DNA sequence: TGTGCCAGCAGTGAAGGCCGAGCCTCCTCTGGAAACACCATATATTTT.

This clone was observed a few times. The chain is built from TRBV7-9 and TRBJ2-7; 15 nucleotides match TRBD2. The CDR3 has 17 residues. V shed 5 bases and J 1 base; nucleotides not matched to a gene: 6. Germline CDR1 reads SEHNR; CDR2 reads FQNEAQ (reference sequence). CDR3 nucleotide sequence: TGTGCCAGCAGCCCACTGGGACTAGCGGGAGGTTCCTACGAGCAGTACTTC. Its protein is CASSPLGLAGGSYEQYF.

The chain couples TRBV11-2 to TRBJ1-1, with D tentatively TRBD1 (5 bases). CDR1 and CDR2 (germline): SGHAT, FQNNGV. The CDR3 is 14 amino acids. V lost 7 bases and J lost 8, with 20 bases in between. Here the CDR3 reads CASTLRLGTGEAFF. CDR3 DNA sequence: TGTGCCAGCACCTTGAGGCTGGGGACGGGGGAAGCTTTCTTT.